The rows below give T cell receptor beta chains drawn from one sample of a study of OX40 agonist ivuxolimab in advanced cancers. The method was immunoSEQ multiplex PCR; TCRdb's version includes in-frame clones alone and lacks a portion of them. The table has some 83,000 clones, approximately 83% seen once. This specimen consisted of CD4+ or CD8+ T cells sorted from blood, obtained in a trial of the OX40 agonist ivuxolimab. The source of these receptors is an adult with an advanced solid tumor such as melanoma, head and neck, liver or kidney cancer. The CDR3 runs from the conserved cysteine through the conserved F or W. The D gene is left open where the match is weak. Rows may omit the clone size; those that give it use once, few, many or a size class.

v_call	clone_size	j_call	cdr3_length	d_call	cdr3_nt	cdr3_aa
TRBV5-1	-	TRBJ1-1	14	TRBD1	TGCGCCAGCAGCTCCGATCACCAGGGACAGGGAGCTTTCTTT	CASSSDHQGQGAFF
TRBV7-3	-	TRBJ1-1	14	TRBD1	TGTGCCAGCAGCCTCGGGACAGCCGACACTGAAGCTTTCTTT	CASSLGTADTEAFF
TRBV11-2	-	TRBJ1-1	13	-	TGTGCCAGCAGCTTGAGTTTTAACACTGAAGCTTTCTTT	CASSLSFNTEAFF
TRBV27	few	TRBJ1-2	14	-	TGTGCCAGCAGTCCGACTGACACCATCTATGGCTACACCTTC	CASSPTDTIYGYTF
TRBV6-1	-	TRBJ1-2	13	TRBD1	TGTGCCAGCAGTAGAGACAGGGACGGGGGCTACACCTTC	CASSRDRDGGYTF
TRBV28	-	TRBJ2-6	15	-	TGTGCCAGCAGTCATCGAACCTCTGGGGCCAACGTCCTGACTTTC	CASSHRTSGANVLTF
TRBV7-2	-	TRBJ1-1	14	-	TGTGCCAGCAGCCCCCAGGGGACTTACACTGAAGCTTTCTTT	CASSPQGTYTEAFF
TRBV7-6	-	TRBJ1-2	12	-	TGTGCCAGCAGCTTAGGAGGGGAAGGCTACACCTTC	CASSLGGEGYTF
TRBV6-5	-	TRBJ2-1	15	-	TGTGCCAGCAGAACTATCGGATTCCAAGGGTATGAGCAGTTCTTC	CASRTIGFQGYEQFF
TRBV11-2	-	TRBJ1-1	12	-	TGTGCCACCCGGGCGGGGAGCATTGAAGCTTTCTTT	CATRAGSIEAFF
TRBV5-1	-	TRBJ2-3	14	-	TGCGCCACCTCCACAGAACAGCCCACAGATACGCAGTATTTT	CATSTEQPTDTQYF
TRBV25-1	-	TRBJ2-5	15	-	TGTGCCAGCAGTGTTGGACGTAGCTTCCAAGAGACCCAGTACTTC	CASSVGRSFQETQYF
TRBV7-3	-	TRBJ2-2	17	TRBD2	TGTGCCAGCAGCTTACTAGCGGGGGGATCGGGCACCGGGGAGCTGTTTTTT	CASSLLAGGSGTGELFF
TRBV5-6	-	TRBJ2-3	16	TRBD1	TGTGCCAGCAGCATGAGGACAGGGGTAAGCACAGATACGCAGTATTTT	CASSMRTGVSTDTQYF
TRBV27	-	TRBJ1-6	14	-	TGTGCCAGCCGCATAGGAGGGAGTAATTCACCCCTCCACTTT	CASRIGGSNSPLHF
TRBV7-2	-	TRBJ2-3	15	TRBD2	TGTGCCAGCAGGTACGGGACTAGCGGTGGAGATACGCAGTATTTT	CASRYGTSGGDTQYF
TRBV7-3	-	TRBJ2-1	17	TRBD2	TGTGCCAGCAGCCCCCGAGGAGGCGGGAGGGCCCACAATGAGCAGTTCTTC	CASSPRGGGRAHNEQFF
TRBV7-2	-	TRBJ1-2	14	-	TGTGCCAGCAGCGCTGACAGCTACTACTATGGCTACACCTTC	CASSADSYYYGYTF
TRBV19	-	TRBJ2-6	15	-	TGTGCCAGTAGTATCCGCGTCTCTGGGGCCAACGTCCTGACTTTC	CASSIRVSGANVLTF
TRBV11-2	once	TRBJ2-7	15	-	TGTGCCAGCAGCTTAGAGGGAGGTGGGGGATACGAGCAGTACTTC	CASSLEGGGGYEQYF
TRBV4-3	-	TRBJ2-4	14	-	TGCGCCAGCAGCCAAGATTCCCGGGCCGGCATTCAGTACTTC	CASSQDSRAGIQYF
TRBV4-1	few	TRBJ2-7	13	-	TGCGCCAGCAGCTCTAAGACTACGGGTGAGCAGTACTTC	CASSSKTTGEQYF
TRBV6-1	-	TRBJ2-7	11	-	TGTGCCAGCAGTTACGTTCTTGAGCAGTACTTC	CASSYVLEQYF
TRBV11-2	-	TRBJ1-2	15	-	TGTGCCAGCAGCTTAATGGGGGCGGGGGCAGGTGGCTACACCTTC	CASSLMGAGAGGYTF
TRBV19	-	TRBJ1-5	14	-	TGTGCCAGTACCGTCCGGACGGGCAATCAGCCCCAGCATTTT	CASTVRTGNQPQHF